Listed here are 23 T cell receptor beta chains from one sample, sequenced in a study of spatial heterogeneity in lung cancer. Time point indicated: sample taken at primary tumor resection. From tumor, nontumor lung or frozen PBMC, whole RNA was taken unsorted for sequencing. TCRdb itself ran the 5' RACE reads through MiXCR, one entry per CDR3 protein. The data hold roughly 48,000 distinct CDR3 sequences, with roughly 5% observed a single time. The sequencing used PBMCs, collected at surgery. Source of these receptors: a male donor with early-stage non-small cell lung cancer.

This clonotype was seen repeatedly, ten times or more. The chain has TRBV5-1 and TRBJ2-1; no firm D call. The V gene lost 5 bases and the J gene lost 1 base, with 13 bases spanning the gap. Germline CDR1 reads SGHRS; CDR2 reads YFSETQ. The CDR3 is 15 amino acids. The CDR3 DNA reads as TGCGCCAGCAGATTGAGGAGTGGATCCTACAATGAGCAGTTCTTC. Translated, it gives CASRLRSGSYNEQFF. The variable domain in full, completed from reference TRBV5-1 and TRBJ2-1, reads KAGVTQTPRYLIKTRGQQVTLSCSPISGHRSVSWYQQTPGQGLQFLFEYFSETQRNKGNFPGRFSGRQFSNSRSEMNVSTLELGDSALYLCASRLRSGSYNEQFFGPGTRLTVL.

The table lists this clonotype with many counts. The V call is TRBV10-3, the J call TRBJ2-1; 9 nucleotides match TRBD2. Germline CDR1 reads ENHRY; CDR2 reads SYGVKD. CDR3 length: 13 residues. V shed 6 bases, J shed 6 bases, and the junction held 3 bases outside the gene matches. The CDR3 sequence is CAIRREGPNEQFF. The DNA for the CDR3 is TGTGCCATCAGGCGGGAGGGCCCCAATGAGCAGTTCTTC.

This clonotype was counted only a few times. The chain carries TRBV5-4 and TRBJ1-2, with TRBD1 matching over 10 bases. Per germline, CDR1 SGHNT and CDR2 YYREEE (reference sequence). The CDR3 runs 16 residues. Trimming cost V 3 bases and J 6 bases; bases outside gene matches: 11. The CDR3 is CASSSGTGDFYDGYTF. The CDR3 coding sequence is TGTGCCAGCAGCTCCGGGACAGGGGATTTCTATGATGGCTACACCTTC.

The sample holds many counts of this clonotype. The CDR3 region has the DNA TGTGCCAGCTCACTAGGAAGACTCGACTCTGGAAACACCATATATTTT. Amino acids: CASSLGRLDSGNTIYF. This chain links TRBV18 with TRBJ1-3; D gene uncertain. V was cut by 4 bases and J by 0 bases, with 13 bases left in between. This CDR3 comprises 16 residues. Germline loops: CDR1 KGHSH, CDR2 LQKENI.

This clonotype was counted at least ten times. V is TRBV6-5 and J is TRBJ2-7; 10 nucleotides match TRBD2. V lost 7 bases and J lost 4; bases outside the gene matches: 4. The CDR3 is made up of 13 amino acids. Looked up from germline, CDR1 is MNHEY and CDR2 is SVGAGI. CDR3 loop: CASTKREGYEQYF. The CDR3 DNA follows: TGTGCCAGCACTAAGCGGGAGGGGTACGAGCAGTACTTC.

This clonotype has ten or more counts. The rearrangement uses TRBV5-4 and TRBJ2-3, with D perhaps matching TRBD2 (5 bases). Germline CDR1 and CDR2: SGHNT and YYREEE (reference sequence). V lost 5 bases to trimming and J lost 2 bases, with 9 bases between them. The CDR3 runs 13 residues. CDR3 bases: TGTGCCAGCAGACAGCGGACCACAGATACGCAGTATTTT. Amino acids: CASRQRTTDTQYF.

This clonotype has more than one count but fewer than ten. The J gene is TRBJ2-3, the V gene TRBV5-1; D not resolved. Germline V gene data show CDR1 as SGHRS and CDR2 as YFSETQ. The CDR3 covers 13 residues. With 4 bases removed from V and 4 bases from J, the gap between germline ends came to 10 bases. DNA of the CDR3: TGCGCCAGCAGCCCCCCGTGGGCAGATACGCAGTATTTT. Protein product: CASSPPWADTQYF. Using reference TRBV5-1 and TRBJ2-3 for the parts outside the CDR3, the full variable domain is KAGVTQTPRYLIKTRGQQVTLSCSPISGHRSVSWYQQTPGQGLQFLFEYFSETQRNKGNFPGRFSGRQFSNSRSEMNVSTLELGDSALYLCASSPPWADTQYFGPGTRLTVL.

The CDR3 sequence is CASSPGAGLRETQYF. CDR3 sequence (DNA): TGTGCCAGCAGCCCTGGGGCAGGACTACGAGAGACCCAGTACTTC. The rearrangement links TRBV12-3 or TRBV12-4 to TRBJ2-5; D is perhaps TRBD2 (6 bases). Trimming cost V 6 bases and J 4 bases, with 18 bases left between them. This CDR3 has 15 residues.

The chain carries TRBV20-1 and TRBJ2-2, with 8 bases lining up with TRBD2. The CDR3 spans 16 residues. Germline assignment: CDR1 DFQATT and CDR2 SNEGSKA (reference sequence). The V and J ends lost 3 bases and 1 base, in that order; junction bases with no gene match: 7. CDR3 nucleotide sequence: TGCAGTGCTAGCTTTACCGGGACTAGGAACACCGGGGAGCTGTTTTTT. Protein: CSASFTGTRNTGELFF.

This clonotype occurred many times. This chain connects TRBV14 to TRBJ2-1; the D gene is possibly TRBD1 (6 bases). With 3 bases removed from V and 0 bases from J, the gap between germline ends came to 9 bases. In germline, CDR1 is SGHDN, CDR2 FVKESK. The CDR3 runs to 15 residues. The CDR3 DNA sequence: TGTGCCAGCAGCCAGAGACAGGCCTCCTACAATGAGCAGTTCTTC. Its translation: CASSQRQASYNEQFF.

This clonotype was seen at least ten times. V is TRBV7-8 and J is TRBJ2-1; maybe TRBD1 (6 bases). The length of the CDR3 is 15 residues. The V gene's germline CDR1 is SGHVS and CDR2 FQNEAQ. Trimming pared 6 bases from V and 8 bases from J, leaving 20 bases between. CDR3: CASRLNRVRGHEQFF. The CDR3, as DNA: TGTGCCAGCAGACTGAACAGGGTCCGGGGCCATGAGCAGTTCTTC.

This clonotype was counted between two and nine times. CDR3 coding DNA: TGTGCCAGCAGCCGACAGATCTCTGGAAACACCATATATTTT. Its translation: CASSRQISGNTIYF. V is TRBV6-5 and J is TRBJ1-3; possible D gene TRBD1, 5 bases. CDR1 MNHEY and CDR2 SVGAGI come from the germline V gene. This CDR3 is built from 14 residues. Trimming pared 6 bases from V and 0 bases from J, leaving 9 bases between.

V gene TRBV7-3 combines with J gene TRBJ2-3, with D perhaps being TRBD1 or TRBD2 (5 bases each). V gave up 3 bases and J gave up 5 bases, with 9 bases separating them. Germline V gene data show CDR1 as SGHTA and CDR2 as FQGTGA. CDR3 size: 13 residues. The CDR3, as DNA: TGTGCCAGCAGCTTCTCGAGGGGAGATACGCAGTATTTT. This encodes CASSFSRGDTQYF.

In this sample, this clonotype turned up many times. The chain couples TRBV4-2 to TRBJ2-3, with D tentatively TRBD1 (6 bases). V shed 5 bases and J shed 2 bases, with 17 bases lying between them. Germline-derived CDR1 and CDR2 are LGHNA and YNFKEQ. CDR3 length: 16 amino acids. The CDR3 nucleotides are TGTGCCAGCAGCACCAAGAGGACAGCGAACACAGATACGCAGTATTTT. Protein: CASSTKRTANTDTQYF.

The gene calls are TRBV18 and TRBJ2-7; no firm D call. Germline assignment: CDR1 KGHSH and CDR2 LQKENI. V lost 2 bases and J 5 bases, leaving 10 bases between the germline ends. This CDR3 has 13 amino acids. The CDR3 DNA reads as TGTGCCAGCTCACCAGGGAATAAGCACGAGCAGTACTTC. Translation gives CASSPGNKHEQYF. The full variable domain, rest sourced from reference TRBV18 and TRBJ2-7, is NAGVMQNPRHLVRRRGQEARLRCSPMKGHSHVYWYRQLPEEGLKFMVYLQKENIIDESGMPKERFSAEFPKEGPSILRIQQVVRGDSAAYFCASSPGNKHEQYFGPGTRLTVT.

This clonotype was detected ten times or more. The chain is built from TRBV7-2 and TRBJ2-7; 7 nucleotides match TRBD2. Germline loops: CDR1 SGHTA, CDR2 FQGNSA. Unmatched junction bases numbered 10, after V lost 5 bases and J lost 0 bases. The CDR3 runs to 16 residues. Written as DNA, the CDR3 is TGTGCCAGCAGCATCAACTCCGGGACTACCTCCTACGAGCAGTACTTC. It yields the protein CASSINSGTTSYEQYF.

This clonotype was detected many times. The V and J genes are TRBV7-8 and TRBJ2-5; the D is unclear. Per the germline V gene, CDR1 is SGHVS and CDR2 is FQNEAQ. V lost 5 bases to trimming and J lost 7 bases, with 14 bases between them. The CDR3 has 13 amino acids. This CDR3 is CASSTPRIPTQYF. In nucleotides, the CDR3 is TGTGCCAGCAGCACCCCTAGGATCCCGACCCAGTACTTC.

The sample holds many counts of this clonotype. The gene calls are TRBV14 and TRBJ2-5, with D uncertain. The CDR3 sequence is 12 residues long. Trimming removed 4 bases at V and 7 bases at J, with 10 bases between. Germline V gene sequence: CDR1 SGHDN, CDR2 FVKESK. The CDR3 DNA reads as TGTGCCAGCAGCCGGACGTTAGGGACCCAGTACTTC. Protein sequence: CASSRTLGTQYF.

This clonotype appeared a few times. The V call is TRBV11-2, the J call TRBJ1-4; D remains ambiguous. The CDR3 runs to 17 residues. The germline V and J ends were trimmed by 1 base and 2 bases, with 14 bases remaining between them. Looked up from germline, CDR1 is SGHAT and CDR2 is FQNNGV. CDR3 sequence: CASSLVRPDRTNEKLFF. The CDR3 region has the DNA TGTGCCAGCAGCTTAGTCCGCCCAGATCGGACTAATGAAAAACTGTTTTTT.

In this sample, this clonotype turned up a few times. V and J are TRBV7-9 and TRBJ2-3; 11 nucleotides align to TRBD2. This CDR3 has 16 amino acids. Germline values: CDR1 SEHNR, CDR2 FQNEAQ (reference sequence). V lost 5 bases, J lost 1 base, and 5 bases stayed unmatched. The CDR3 DNA is TGTGCCAGCAGCCCCCAACTAGCGGGAGGCACAGATACGCAGTATTTT. It codes for CASSPQLAGGTDTQYF.

This clonotype was seen many times. This chain links TRBV14 with TRBJ2-1; 9 bases are a match to TRBD2. Germline CDR1 reads SGHDN; CDR2 reads FVKESK. This CDR3 has 20 residues. Trimming at V came to 4 bases and at J to 2 bases, leaving 18 bases not matched to a gene. DNA for the CDR3: TGTGCCAGCAGCCCCAGAGAAGGGAGTGGAGTAGCGGGGGCCTACAATGAGCAGTTCTTC. Its translation is CASSPREGSGVAGAYNEQFF.

V gene TRBV19 combines with J gene TRBJ1-6; D possibly corresponds to TRBD1 (5 bases). Germline CDR1 LNHDA, CDR2 SQIVND (reference sequence). The CDR3 totals 13 residues. Trimming cost V 7 bases and J 5 bases, with 9 bases left between them. CDR3 sequence: CASKEGNNSPLHF. The CDR3 DNA is TGTGCCAGTAAAGAGGGGAATAATTCACCCCTCCACTTT.

Comments on this clonotype: A much larger clone differs by one base, so this may be a read error. The chain combines TRBV3-1 with TRBJ2-7; D is undetermined. Germline CDR1 LGHDT, CDR2 YNNKEL (reference sequence). This CDR3 contains 13 residues. The CDR3 DNA follows: TGTGCCAGCGGCCAAAACGACGGGTACGAGCAGTACTTC. Protein sequence: CASGQNDGYEQYF.